A single sample gave rise to the 21 T cell receptor beta chains below, sequenced in a study of blood T cell repertoires in COVID-19. Repertoires were generated with immunoSEQ multiplex PCR, while TCRdb's copy carries only in-frame clones and drops some. This table has about 280,000 clones, approximately 88% appearing once. Sequencing was done on a sample of PBMCs or T cells enriched from blood (not recorded which). The receptors were sampled from a woman in her thirties or forties who had recovered from COVID-19.

J is TRBJ2-2 and V is TRBV28; the D gene is possibly TRBD1 (5 bases). Trimming cost V 5 bases and J 6 bases, with 10 bases left between them. The CDR3 is 13 residues long. The germline gives CDR1 MDHEN, CDR2 SYDVKM. The CDR3: CASSETEAGELFF. The CDR3 nucleotides read TGTGCCAGCAGTGAGACAGAGGCCGGGGAGCTGTTTTTT.

The chain joins TRBV19 to TRBJ2-5, with TRBD2 matching over 7 bases. The CDR3 spans 16 residues. The V gene's germline CDR1 is LNHDA and CDR2 SQIVND (reference sequence). V shed 6 bases and J 4 bases; nucleotides not matched to a gene: 14. Here the CDR3 DNA reads TGTGCCAGTAGCCTAGGGGCCGGGAGGCCCCCAGAGACCCAGTACTTC. This translates into CASSLGAGRPPETQYF.

The chain carries TRBV20-1 and TRBJ1-5; weak D call: TRBD1 (5 bases). This CDR3 contains 13 residues. Germline V lookup: CDR1 DFQATT, CDR2 SNEGSKA (reference sequence). V lost 3 bases and J lost 5, with 11 bases in between. For the CDR3, the DNA is TGCAGTGCTAGTTCGGAAGGGGATCAGCCCCAGCATTTT. It is translated as CSASSEGDQPQHF.

The V and J genes are TRBV18 and TRBJ2-5; TRBD1 might be the D (7 bases). The CDR3 loop spans 13 amino acids. Germline V CDR1 and CDR2: KGHSH, LQKENI. V was clipped by 4 bases and J by 5 bases, with 11 bases between them. The CDR3 here is CASSQAGGETQYF. The CDR3 DNA reads TGTGCCAGCTCACAAGCAGGGGGGGAGACCCAGTACTTC.

This clone was seen just once. This rearrangement joins TRBV5-1 to TRBJ2-1, with D possibly TRBD2 on 6 matching bases. The germline CDR1 and CDR2 sequences are SGHRS and YFSETQ. This CDR3 comprises 14 residues. The V end was cut by 7 bases, the J end by 7 bases, with 18 bases between. In nucleotides, the CDR3 is TGCGCCAGCCGAAGGCGGGGAGTGGGGAATGAGCAGTTCTTC. As protein: CASRRRGVGNEQFF.

This clone was seen once. This sequence joins TRBV19 and TRBJ1-2, with D possibly being TRBD1 (6 bases). Germline values: CDR1 LNHDA, CDR2 SQIVND (reference sequence). CDR3 length equals 15 residues. Trimming took off 1 base at V and 4 bases at J, with 13 bases between the two ends. The CDR3 is CASSIAQGTAYGYTF. In DNA form, the CDR3 reads TGTGCCAGTAGTATAGCACAGGGCACCGCCTATGGCTACACCTTC.

This clone showed up just once. The chain carries TRBV27 and TRBJ1-1; the D is unclear. Trimming cost V 8 bases and J 4 bases, with 14 bases left between them. This CDR3 contains 13 residues. From germline, CDR1 is MNHEY and CDR2 SMNVEV (reference sequence). CDR3 DNA sequence: TGTGCCAGCGCTTTCGGGAGTGCCACTGAAGCTTTCTTT. Encoded protein: CASAFGSATEAFF.

This CDR3 reads CASSFAQGPYGYTF. DNA for the CDR3: TGTGCCAGCAGCTTCGCCCAGGGCCCCTATGGCTACACCTTC. This chain connects TRBV7-9 to TRBJ1-2, with D perhaps TRBD1 (5 bases). The V and J ends lost 3 bases and 4 bases respectively, with 12 bases between them. CDR1 is SEHNR, CDR2 FQNEAQ, per germline (reference sequence). The CDR3 sequence is 14 residues long. Looking up the rest from reference TRBV7-9 and TRBJ1-2 gives the full variable domain: DTGVSQNPRHKITKRGQNVTFRCDPISEHNRLYWYRQTLGQGPEFLTYFQNEAQLEKSRLLSDRFSAERPKGSFSTLEIQRTEQGDSAMYLCASSFAQGPYGYTFGSGTRLTVV.

The CDR3 DNA sequence: TGTGCCAGCAGCTCTAACAGTCCTTACAATGAGCAGTTCTTC. This sequence encodes CASSSNSPYNEQFF. The chain links TRBV7-9 to TRBJ2-1, with D uncertain. This CDR3 is built from 14 residues. V gave up 4 bases and J gave up 4 bases, with 11 bases separating them. CDR1 is SEHNR, CDR2 FQNEAQ, per germline (reference sequence).

V is TRBV15 and J is TRBJ2-1; 9 bases are a match to TRBD1. The germline CDR1 and CDR2 sequences are LNHNV and YYDKDF (reference sequence). The CDR3 has 14 residues. Trimming took 9 bases from V and 7 from J; bases not matched to a gene: 10. The CDR3 DNA sequence: TGTGCCACGACCCGGGACAGGGTTTTGAATGAGCAGTTCTTC. Amino acid sequence: CATTRDRVLNEQFF.

This clone occurred once. The chain couples TRBV28 to TRBJ2-7; D remains ambiguous. This CDR3 has 14 amino acids. The germline CDR1 and CDR2 sequences are MDHEN and SYDVKM. V was shortened by 6 bases and J by 3 bases, with 15 bases between the two germline ends. The CDR3 is CASSLGLGSYEQYF. In DNA, the CDR3 is TGTGCCAGCAGCCTAGGTCTCGGAAGCTACGAGCAGTACTTC. The full variable domain, completed using reference TRBV28 and TRBJ2-7, is DVKVTQSSRYLVKRTGEKVFLECVQDMDHENMFWYRQDPGLGLRLIYFSYDVKMKEKGDIPEGYSVSREKKERFSLILESASTNQTSMYLCASSLGLGSYEQYFGPGTRLTVT.

This chain uses TRBV7-2 with TRBJ2-1; 11 bases are a match to TRBD1. The germline gives CDR1 SGHTA, CDR2 FQGNSA. With V trimmed by 5 bases and J by 5 bases, 5 bases remained unmatched. This CDR3 region has 15 residues. The chain's CDR3 is CASSLRDRGNNEQFF. In DNA, the CDR3 is TGTGCCAGCAGCCTTAGGGACAGGGGGAACAATGAGCAGTTCTTC.

CDR3 region: CASSTQTGRETQYF. DNA of the CDR3: TGTGCCAGCAGTACTCAGACAGGGCGAGAGACCCAGTACTTC. J is TRBJ2-5 and V is TRBV27, with TRBD1 matching over 7 bases. This CDR3 is 14 amino acids long. Trimming removed 5 bases from V and 4 bases from J; junction bases left unmatched: 7. Germline assignment: CDR1 MNHEY and CDR2 SMNVEV (reference sequence).

A note on this clone: The junction departs from germline at one end; a sequencing error may be responsible. The chain joins TRBV7-2 to TRBJ2-2; 8 bases are a match to TRBD2. CDR1 and CDR2 (germline): SGHTA, FQGNSA. The CDR3 is made up of 16 amino acids. This CDR3 reads CVSSLVGAGVAGELFF. The CDR3 DNA reads as TGTGTCAGCAGCTTAGTAGGAGCGGGAGTGGCCGGGGAGCTGTTTTTT.

This clone was picked up one time. This chain uses TRBV27 with TRBJ2-3; 8 bases fit TRBD1. Trimming removed 11 bases from V and 7 bases from J; junction bases left unmatched: 20. Germline loops: CDR1 MNHEY, CDR2 SMNVEV (reference sequence). The CDR3 has 16 residues. The CDR3 region is CASAPGTGSRLYTQYF. The CDR3 coding sequence is TGTGCCTCAGCCCCCGGGACAGGCAGTAGGCTTTATACGCAGTATTTT.

The chain recombines TRBV5-5 with TRBJ1-5, with TRBD1 matching over 9 bases. The CDR3 sequence is 15 residues long. The germline V gene encodes CDR1 SGHKS and CDR2 YYEKEE (reference sequence). Losses at the gene ends were 5 bases for V and 1 base for J; bases not matched to a gene: 4. CDR3 nucleotide sequence: TGTGCCAGCAGGCGGACAGGGGAAAGCAATCAGCCCCAGCATTTT. This codes for CASRRTGESNQPQHF.

This chain joins TRBV28 and TRBJ2-7, with 10 positions matching TRBD1. V lost 10 bases, J lost 7 bases, and 13 bases stayed unmatched. The CDR3 runs to 14 residues. Per the germline V gene, CDR1 is MDHEN and CDR2 is SYDVKM. The CDR3 sequence is CAIKGRQGAKEQYF. CDR3 coding DNA: TGTGCCATCAAGGGAAGACAGGGGGCTAAAGAGCAGTACTTC.

The chain uses TRBV9 and TRBJ2-3, with 11 bases aligning to TRBD1. V lost 5 bases to trimming and J lost 5 bases; unmatched junction nucleotides: 7. From germline, CDR1 is SGDLS and CDR2 YYNGEE. This CDR3 comprises 15 residues. The CDR3 region is CASRGQGAEGDTQYF. The CDR3 DNA reads TGTGCCAGCAGAGGACAGGGGGCGGAGGGAGATACGCAGTATTTT.

This clone has more than one count but fewer than ten. The chain links TRBV2 to TRBJ1-1; D not resolved. Trimming removed 8 bases at V and 1 base at J, with 17 bases between. The CDR3 spans 15 residues. The germline CDR1 and CDR2 sequences are SNHLY and FYNNEI. This CDR3 reads CASSSREAANTEAFF. The DNA for the CDR3 is TGTGCCAGCTCATCTCGGGAAGCTGCGAACACTGAAGCTTTCTTT. The whole variable domain, filled in from reference TRBV2 and TRBJ1-1, reads EPEVTQTPSHQVTQMGQEVILRCVPISNHLYFYWYRQILGQKVEFLVSFYNNEISEKSEIFDDQFSVERPDGSNFTLKIRSTKLEDSAMYFCASSSREAANTEAFFGQGTRLTVV.

The chain uses TRBV28 and TRBJ2-3; 7 positions agree with TRBD2. Germline V gene data show CDR1 as MDHEN and CDR2 as SYDVKM. CDR3 length equals 19 residues. The ends lost 7 bases at V and 2 bases at J; junction bases unmatched: 21. CDR3 amino acids: CASIGMGKLATTYTDTQYF. In nucleotides, the CDR3 is TGTGCCAGCATTGGGATGGGGAAACTAGCGACAACATACACAGATACGCAGTATTTT.

The chain combines TRBV18 with TRBJ2-7; 9 nucleotides align to TRBD1. The CDR3 is 15 residues long. Germline trimming cut 5 bases from V and 3 bases from J; bases unmatched to any gene: 8. CDR1 and CDR2 from the germline V gene are KGHSH and LQKENI. The CDR3 DNA follows: TGTGCCAGCTCATATAGCCGGGACAGGGACTACGAGCAGTACTTC. Translation: CASSYSRDRDYEQYF. Filled out from reference TRBV18 and TRBJ2-7, the complete variable domain reads NAGVMQNPRHLVRRRGQEARLRCSPMKGHSHVYWYRQLPEEGLKFMVYLQKENIIDESGMPKERFSAEFPKEGPSILRIQQVVRGDSAAYFCASSYSRDRDYEQYFGPGTRLTVT.